Listed below are T cell receptor beta chains from one sample, sequenced in a study of cytomegalovirus exposure and HLA in healthy donors. This table comes from immunoSEQ multiplex PCR, and its TCRdb copy is limited to in-frame clones, with some not included. The sample yields under 85,000 clones, just under 80% seen once. The sequenced material came from PBMCs. These receptors were taken from a woman in her twenties or thirties in good health and CMV-seronegative. CDR3s include the opening cysteine and the closing phenylalanine or tryptophan. The order of the fields is clone size, D gene, J gene, V gene, CDR3 protein, CDR3 DNA. D genes are given only for firm matches. The size of a clone is reported for some rows only, either as once, few or many, or as a class for expanded clones.

-	TRBD1	TRBJ2-1	TRBV7-9	CASSPPDRGGEQFF	TGTGCCAGCAGCCCCCCGGACAGGGGCGGTGAGCAGTTCTTC
-	TRBD1	TRBJ1-2	TRBV6-1	CASSEVTGGFSGYTF	TGTGCCAGCAGTGAAGTCACAGGGGGATTCTCTGGCTACACCTTC
-	TRBD1	TRBJ2-1	TRBV30	CAWRPTGTGRSNEQFF	TGTGCCTGGAGACCTACCGGGACAGGGAGGTCGAATGAGCAGTTCTTC
once	-	TRBJ2-1	TRBV7-2	CASWRGGSNEQFF	TGTGCCAGCTGGAGAGGAGGGTCCAATGAGCAGTTCTTC
few	-	TRBJ2-2	TRBV6-4	CASSETNTGELFF	TGTGCCAGCAGTGAAACAAACACCGGGGAGCTGTTTTTT
-	-	TRBJ2-1	TRBV10-3	CAISESRWDLDEQFF	TGTGCCATCAGTGAGTCGAGGTGGGACTTGGATGAGCAGTTCTTC
once	-	TRBJ2-7	TRBV5-1	CASSLEAAVSYEQYF	TGCGCCAGCAGCTTGGAGGCGGCCGTGAGCTACGAGCAGTACTTC
-	TRBD1	TRBJ1-3	TRBV11-2	CASSGGRGPGNTIYF	TGTGCCAGCAGCGGGGGCAGGGGGCCCGGAAACACCATATATTTT
-	-	TRBJ1-2	TRBV5-1	CASSSQTGNYGYTF	TGCGCCAGCAGCTCTCAGACGGGTAACTATGGCTACACCTTC
-	TRBD1	TRBJ1-6	TRBV19	CASTDRRNSPLHF	TGTGCCAGTACGGACAGGCGAAATTCACCCCTCCACTTT
-	TRBD1	TRBJ2-7	TRBV10-3	CAISRRGSPYEQYF	TGTGCCATCAGCCGCAGGGGGTCCCCCTACGAGCAGTACTTC
-	-	TRBJ2-7	TRBV30	CAWIAPGTPPLREQYF	TGTGCCTGGATTGCACCCGGGACTCCCCCTTTGCGGGAGCAGTACTTC
once	-	TRBJ1-5	TRBV2	CASSERGRASFNQPQHF	TGTGCCAGCAGTGAACGGGGGAGGGCCTCCTTCAATCAGCCCCAGCATTTT
-	-	TRBJ2-5	TRBV29-1	CSVGRAQETQYF	TGCAGCGTTGGGAGGGCTCAAGAGACCCAGTACTTC
-	TRBD1	TRBJ1-1	TRBV10-1	CASSLQGDTEAFF	TGCGCCAGCAGCCTTCAGGGGGACACTGAAGCTTTCTTT
-	TRBD2	TRBJ2-5	TRBV9	CASSLSGGAETQYF	TGTGCCAGCAGCCTTAGCGGGGGGGCGGAGACCCAGTACTTC
few	TRBD2	TRBJ2-3	TRBV10-3	CAISASGTTTDTQYF	TGTGCCATCAGTGCCTCCGGGACTACCACAGATACGCAGTATTTT
-	-	TRBJ1-5	TRBV6-1	CASSEKRQPSNQPQHF	TGTGCCAGCAGTGAAAAAAGACAGCCGAGCAATCAGCCCCAGCATTTT
few	-	TRBJ1-2	TRBV9	CASSASREGGYGYTF	TGTGCCAGCAGCGCCTCGCGCGAGGGAGGCTATGGCTACACCTTC
-	-	TRBJ1-2	TRBV5-1	CASSSTDGYTF	TGCGCCAGCAGCTCTACTGATGGCTACACCTTC
-	TRBD1	TRBJ1-6	TRBV4-1	CASSQFPRQGTNSPLHF	TGCGCCAGCAGCCAATTTCCCCGACAGGGAACTAATTCACCCCTCCACTTT
-	TRBD2	TRBJ2-1	TRBV14	CASSHFGPGTSDEQFF	TGTGCCAGCAGCCATTTTGGGCCCGGGACTAGCGATGAGCAGTTCTTC
-	-	TRBJ2-7	TRBV28	CASSLVNSPYEQYF	TGTGCCAGCAGTTTGGTGAACAGTCCCTACGAGCAGTACTTC
once	-	TRBJ1-5	TRBV10-3	CAISESLNQPQHF	TGTGCCATCAGTGAGTCTCTGAATCAGCCCCAGCATTTT
-	TRBD1	TRBJ2-5	TRBV29-1	CSVDRGQRGQYF	TGCAGCGTCGACAGGGGGCAAAGGGGCCAGTACTTC
once	TRBD1	TRBJ1-2	TRBV25-1	CASSEGQVYTF	TGTGCCAGCAGTGAGGGACAGGTCTACACCTTC
-	-	TRBJ2-2	TRBV6-5	CASSLAAAGELFF	TGTGCCAGCAGTCTTGCCGCGGCCGGGGAGCTGTTTTTT
few	-	TRBJ2-3	TRBV6-4	CASSDSGGATDTQYF	TGTGCCAGCAGTGATAGCGGAGGGGCGACAGATACGCAGTATTTT
-	-	TRBJ2-7	TRBV7-9	CASSSQGPGEQYF	TGTGCCAGCAGCTCACAGGGTCCCGGGGAGCAGTACTTC
-	TRBD2	TRBJ2-5	TRBV7-8	CASSLDRLAGRGETQYF	TGTGCCAGCAGCTTAGATCGGCTAGCGGGGCGGGGGGAGACCCAGTACTTC
-	TRBD2	TRBJ2-1	TRBV29-1	CSVGGWASGLSSYNEQFF	TGCAGCGTTGGGGGGTGGGCTAGCGGGTTGAGCTCCTACAATGAGCAGTTCTTC
-	TRBD2	TRBJ2-7	TRBV18	CASSAWTSGSYEQYF	TGTGCCAGCTCAGCCTGGACTAGCGGGAGTTACGAGCAGTACTTC
-	TRBD2	TRBJ2-5	TRBV9	CASSVEGLAGAGETQYF	TGTGCCAGCAGCGTAGAAGGGCTAGCGGGAGCCGGTGAGACCCAGTACTTC
-	-	TRBJ1-1	TRBV10-3	CAISGQLNTEAFF	TGTGCCATCAGTGGACAGTTGAACACTGAAGCTTTCTTT
-	-	TRBJ2-1	TRBV11-2	CASSLAGNEQFF	TGTGCCAGCAGCTTAGCGGGTAATGAGCAGTTCTTC
-	TRBD1	TRBJ2-5	TRBV5-4	CASSRNTIGGWGQETQYF	TGTGCCAGCAGCCGGAATACTATAGGGGGCTGGGGACAAGAGACCCAGTACTTC
-	-	TRBJ2-3	TRBV29-1	CSAGGSGGRTDTQYF	TGCAGCGCTGGGGGGAGCGGAGGTAGGACCGATACGCAGTATTTT
-	-	TRBJ1-4	TRBV5-1	CASSYSATNEKLFF	TGCGCCAGCAGCTACAGTGCAACTAATGAAAAACTGTTTTTT
-	-	TRBJ1-2	TRBV29-1	CSAKGQYYGYTF	TGCAGCGCAAAAGGACAGTACTATGGCTACACCTTC
-	-	TRBJ1-1	TRBV6-5	CASSRQAMNTEAFF	TGTGCCAGCAGTCGACAGGCCATGAACACTGAAGCTTTCTTT
-	TRBD1	TRBJ1-1	TRBV6-8	CASSYSERKGAYPNTEAFF	TGTGCCAGCAGTTACTCGGAGCGTAAGGGGGCTTACCCGAACACTGAAGCTTTCTTT
-	-	TRBJ2-7	TRBV9	CASSVAGGTAGLYEQYF	TGTGCCAGCAGCGTAGCTGGGGGGACTGCGGGGTTGTACGAGCAGTACTTC
-	TRBD2	TRBJ2-1	TRBV2	CASSELTSGNNEQFF	TGTGCCAGCAGTGAATTAACTAGCGGGAACAATGAGCAGTTCTTC
few	-	TRBJ2-7	TRBV30	CAWGPEVTQYF	TGTGCCTGGGGTCCGGAGGTGACGCAGTACTTC
-	-	TRBJ2-2	TRBV11-2	CASSSDHRVWISELFF	TGTGCCAGCAGCTCCGACCACAGGGTCTGGATAAGCGAGCTGTTTTTT
once	TRBD1	TRBJ1-1	TRBV6-1	CTSRSLTGGETEAFF	TGTACCAGCAGATCCCTTACAGGGGGCGAGACTGAAGCTTTCTTT
-	TRBD1	TRBJ2-7	TRBV10-3	CAISDSGTGAYEQYF	TGTGCCATCAGTGATTCCGGGACAGGGGCCTACGAGCAGTACTTC
-	TRBD1	TRBJ2-7	TRBV6-5	CASSYTGQGADEQYF	TGTGCCAGCAGTTACACTGGACAGGGGGCGGACGAGCAGTACTTC
-	TRBD2	TRBJ2-3	TRBV25-1	CASSAWLAGGFSGDTQYF	TGTGCCAGCAGTGCGTGGCTAGCGGGAGGGTTTTCGGGAGATACGCAGTATTTT
-	-	TRBJ1-1	TRBV11-2	CASSFLVRQGGKTEAFF	TGTGCCAGCAGCTTTCTCGTTAGGCAGGGCGGGAAGACTGAAGCTTTCTTT
-	-	TRBJ2-7	TRBV10-1	CASSDLRLGLSYEQYF	TGCGCCAGCAGTGATCTTAGACTAGGCCTCTCCTACGAGCAGTACTTC
-	-	TRBJ1-5	TRBV30	CAWSVGRGNQPQHF	TGTGCCTGGAGTGTAGGCAGGGGAAATCAGCCCCAGCATTTT
-	TRBD1	TRBJ1-6	TRBV6-1	CASSVSQGAATLHF	TGTGCCAGCAGTGTTTCACAGGGGGCCGCGACCCTCCACTTT
-	-	TRBJ2-5	TRBV6-4	CASRETRKETQYF	TGTGCCAGCAGGGAGACGAGGAAAGAGACCCAGTACTTC